This T cell receptor (beta chain) appears in the sequencing data of a study of T-cell reconstitution after alpha-beta-depleted transplantation in children. The CDR3 contains 16 residues. TCRbeta library construction was performed incorporating unique molecular identifiers. TCRdb reanalysed the PCR reads using MiXCR and keeps one entry per CDR3 protein. The repertoire holds approximately 1,000,000 distinct CDR3 sequences, with about 29% as singletons. The chain has TRBV21-1 and TRBJ2-2; the tabulated D call, TRBD2, remains unverified against the DNA. TRBV21-1 is deemed a pseudogene. This clonotype originated in a boy under three years old who had a stem cell transplant for SCID, so the T cells may come from the graft donor. The sequences come from PBMCs, mostly from graft donor cells, collected 360 days after TCRalphabeta/CD19-depleted stem cell transplant. In DNA, the CDR3 is TGTGCCAGCAGCAAAGGGAGGGAGACGAACACCGGGGAGCTGTTTTTT. Residues: CASSKGRETNTGELFF.